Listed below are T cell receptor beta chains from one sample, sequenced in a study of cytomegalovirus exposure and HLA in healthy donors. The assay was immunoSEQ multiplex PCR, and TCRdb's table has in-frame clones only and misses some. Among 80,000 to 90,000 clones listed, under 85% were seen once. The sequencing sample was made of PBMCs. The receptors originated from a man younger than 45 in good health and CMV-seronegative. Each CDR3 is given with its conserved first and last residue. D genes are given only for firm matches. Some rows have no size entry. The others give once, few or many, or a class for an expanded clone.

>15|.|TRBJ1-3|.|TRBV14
CASSHAGFSGNTIYF
TGTGCCAGCAGCCATGCGGGATTTTCTGGAAACACCATATATTTT
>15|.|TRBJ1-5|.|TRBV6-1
CASSEREGRRQPQHF
TGTGCCAGCAGTGAAAGGGAGGGGCGTCGGCAGCCCCAGCATTTT
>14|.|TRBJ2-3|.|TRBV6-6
CASQGQGGPDTQYF
TGTGCCAGCCAAGGGCAGGGAGGACCAGATACGCAGTATTTT
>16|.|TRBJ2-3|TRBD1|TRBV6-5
CASSSRPGQGADTQYF
TGTGCCAGCAGTTCCCGACCGGGACAGGGGGCAGATACGCAGTATTTT
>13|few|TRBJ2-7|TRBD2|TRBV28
CASRTSGAYEQYF
TGTGCCAGCAGGACTAGCGGTGCCTACGAGCAGTACTTC
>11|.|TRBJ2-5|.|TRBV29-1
CSVEAGETQYF
TGCAGCGTTGAGGCGGGAGAGACCCAGTACTTC
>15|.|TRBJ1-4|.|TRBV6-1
CASSLLGGADEKLFF
TGTGCCAGCAGTCTTTTGGGAGGGGCGGATGAAAAACTGTTTTTT
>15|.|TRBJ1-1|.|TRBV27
CASSLLPGLVGEAFF
TGTGCCAGCAGTTTACTACCTGGACTAGTGGGTGAAGCTTTCTTT
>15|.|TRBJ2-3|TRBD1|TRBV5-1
CASSSGQGRTDTQYF
TGCGCCAGCAGCTCTGGACAGGGACGCACAGATACGCAGTATTTT
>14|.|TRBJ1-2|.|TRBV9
CASSGEMSLGGYTF
TGTGCCAGCAGTGGAGAAATGAGTCTGGGTGGCTACACCTTC
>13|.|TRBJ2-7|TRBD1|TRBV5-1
CASSLTGDYEQYF
TGCGCCAGCAGCTTGACAGGGGATTACGAGCAGTACTTC
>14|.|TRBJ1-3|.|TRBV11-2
CASSKRGPGNTIYF
TGTGCCAGCAGTAAGCGGGGGCCTGGAAACACCATATATTTT
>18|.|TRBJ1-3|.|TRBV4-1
CASSQVYSRVHAGNTIYF
TGCGCCAGCAGCCAAGTCTATTCCAGGGTACACGCTGGAAACACCATATATTTT
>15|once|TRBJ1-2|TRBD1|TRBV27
CASSLSPGQPGSYTF
TGTGCCAGCAGTTTATCCCCGGGACAGCCGGGGAGCTACACCTTC
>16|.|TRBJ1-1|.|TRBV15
CATSRDRGSLNTEAFF
TGTGCCACCAGCAGAGATCGCGGCAGTCTGAACACTGAAGCTTTCTTT
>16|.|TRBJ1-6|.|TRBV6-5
CASSYEIEAENSPLHF
TGTGCCAGCAGTTACGAGATTGAGGCAGAAAATTCACCCCTCCACTTT
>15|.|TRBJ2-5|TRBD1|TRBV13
CASSLRTGGLETQYF
TGTGCCAGCAGCTTACGAACAGGGGGCCTAGAGACCCAGTACTTC
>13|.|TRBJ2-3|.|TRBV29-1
CSVELGAADTQYF
TGCAGCGTTGAATTGGGGGCGGCAGATACGCAGTATTTT
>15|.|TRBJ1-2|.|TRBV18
CASSPREGENYGYTF
TGTGCCAGCTCACCGCGGGAGGGGGAAAACTATGGCTACACCTTC
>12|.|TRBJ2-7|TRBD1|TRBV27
CANRDRGPEQYF
TGTGCCAACCGGGACAGGGGTCCCGAGCAGTACTTC
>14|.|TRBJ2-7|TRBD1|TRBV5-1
CASSLGDSQPKQYF
TGCGCCAGCAGCTTGGGGGACAGCCAACCAAAGCAGTACTTC
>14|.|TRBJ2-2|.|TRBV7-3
CASSDLGRAGELFF
TGTGCCAGCAGCGACCTGGGGAGAGCCGGGGAGCTGTTTTTT
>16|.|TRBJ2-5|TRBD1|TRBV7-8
CASSLARTGGGETQYF
TGTGCCAGCAGCTTAGCCCGGACAGGGGGAGGGGAGACCCAGTACTTC
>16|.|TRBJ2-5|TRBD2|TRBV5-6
CASNRRGRGGGETQYF
TGTGCCAGCAACCGGAGGGGGCGGGGGGGCGGCGAGACCCAGTACTTC
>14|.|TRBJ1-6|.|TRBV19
CASSIKPDNSPLHF
TGTGCCAGTAGTATAAAGCCCGATAATTCACCCCTCCACTTT
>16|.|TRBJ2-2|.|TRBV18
CASSPRAGTNTGELFF
TGTGCCAGCTCACCACGGGCAGGGACGAACACCGGGGAGCTGTTTTTT
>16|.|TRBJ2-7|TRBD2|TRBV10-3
CAISESTSGGVNEQYF
TGTGCCATCAGTGAGTCTACTAGCGGGGGTGTAAACGAGCAGTACTTC
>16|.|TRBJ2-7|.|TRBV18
CASSPLGTRETYEQYF
TGTGCCAGCTCACCGTTAGGGACACGTGAAACCTACGAGCAGTACTTC
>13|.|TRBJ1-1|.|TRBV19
CASSWRGGTEAFF
TGTGCCAGTAGTTGGCGGGGCGGGACTGAAGCTTTCTTT
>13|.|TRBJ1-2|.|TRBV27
CASRPDTDYGYTF
TGTGCCAGCAGACCGGACACCGACTATGGCTACACCTTC
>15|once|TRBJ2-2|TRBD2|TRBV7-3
CASSQSGGNTGELFF
TGTGCCAGCAGCCAAAGCGGGGGGAACACCGGGGAGCTGTTTTTT
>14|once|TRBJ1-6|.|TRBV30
CAWRETEIYSPLHF
TGTGCCTGGAGAGAGACAGAGATATATTCACCCCTCCACTTT
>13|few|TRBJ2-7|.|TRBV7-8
CASSLGTLPEQYF
TGTGCCAGCAGCTTAGGGACATTACCCGAGCAGTACTTC
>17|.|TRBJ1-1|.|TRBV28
CATLKQGGQALTYRAFF
TGTGCCACCCTCAAACAGGGCGGGCAGGCCCTAACCTACCGGGCTTTCTTT
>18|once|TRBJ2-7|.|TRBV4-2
CASSQDDNGQVISYEQYF
TGTGCCAGCAGCCAAGACGATAATGGGCAGGTGATCTCCTACGAGCAGTACTTC
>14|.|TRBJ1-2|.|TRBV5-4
CASRGRELHQGYTF
TGTGCCAGCAGAGGACGGGAGCTACATCAGGGCTACACCTTC
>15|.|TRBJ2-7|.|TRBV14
CASSQVGLGQNEQYF
TGTGCCAGCAGCCAAGTGGGGCTGGGACAAAACGAGCAGTACTTC
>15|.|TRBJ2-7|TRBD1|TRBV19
CASSIGDRGLYEQYF
TGTGCCAGTAGTATAGGGGACAGGGGGCTCTACGAGCAGTACTTC
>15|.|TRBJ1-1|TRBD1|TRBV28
CASSSGTGSNTEAFF
TGTGCCAGCAGTTCCGGGACAGGGTCGAACACTGAAGCTTTCTTT
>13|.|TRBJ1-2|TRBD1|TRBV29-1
CSTYRGGDYGYTF
TGCAGCACATACAGGGGGGGAGACTATGGCTACACCTTC
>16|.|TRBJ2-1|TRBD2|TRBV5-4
CASSLSAGGPYNEQFF
TGTGCCAGCAGCTTGTCGGCGGGGGGCCCATACAATGAGCAGTTCTTC
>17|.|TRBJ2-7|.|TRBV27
CASSSNRRGTYYYEQYF
TGTGCCAGCAGTTCTAATAGAAGGGGGACCTACTACTACGAGCAGTACTTC
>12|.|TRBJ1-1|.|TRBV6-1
CASKKANTEAFF
TGTGCCAGCAAGAAAGCGAACACTGAAGCTTTCTTT
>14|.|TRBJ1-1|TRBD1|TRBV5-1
CASSAGQGVSEAFF
TGCGCCAGCAGCGCGGGACAGGGGGTCTCTGAAGCTTTCTTT
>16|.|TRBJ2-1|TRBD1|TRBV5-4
CASSHGTGRNNNEQFF
TGTGCCAGCAGCCATGGGACAGGCCGCAACAACAATGAGCAGTTCTTC
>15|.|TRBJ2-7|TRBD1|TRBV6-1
CASSVGAGGPYEQYF
TGTGCCAGCAGTGTGGGGGCAGGGGGTCCCTACGAGCAGTACTTC
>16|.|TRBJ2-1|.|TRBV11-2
CASSLEIVVPYNEQFF
TGTGCCAGCAGCTTAGAGATCGTAGTTCCATACAATGAGCAGTTCTTC
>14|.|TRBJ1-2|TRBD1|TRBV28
CASSSADRNYGYTF
TGTGCCAGCAGTTCCGCGGACAGGAACTATGGCTACACCTTC
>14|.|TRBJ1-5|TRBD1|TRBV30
CAWSGDRGDQPQHF
TGTGCCTGGAGCGGGGACAGGGGAGATCAGCCCCAGCATTTT
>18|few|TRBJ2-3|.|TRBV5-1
CASSLNPFAQLGGDTQYF
TGCGCCAGCAGCTTGAACCCTTTCGCTCAGTTGGGGGGAGATACGCAGTATTTT
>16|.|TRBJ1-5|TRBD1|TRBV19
CASSIALQGAFQPQHF
TGTGCCAGTAGTATAGCCCTACAGGGGGCCTTTCAGCCCCAGCATTTT
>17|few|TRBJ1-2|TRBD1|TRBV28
CASTLQGAQASNYGYTF
TGTGCCAGCACCTTACAGGGGGCGCAGGCGTCTAACTATGGCTACACCTTC
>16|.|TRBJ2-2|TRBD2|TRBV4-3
CASSQSSGGAPGELFF
TGCGCCAGCAGCCAGAGCAGCGGGGGGGCCCCCGGGGAGCTGTTTTTT
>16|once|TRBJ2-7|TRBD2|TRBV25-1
CASSEYQTGTTYEQYF
TGTGCCAGCAGTGAATATCAAACCGGGACTACCTACGAGCAGTACTTC
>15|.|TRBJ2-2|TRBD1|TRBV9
CASSVGTATAGELFF
TGTGCCAGCAGCGTTGGGACAGCGACCGCCGGGGAGCTGTTTTTT